These 8 T cell receptor beta chains share one sample of origin, sequenced in a study of Graves' ophthalmopathy and Graves' hyperthyroidism (dated by TCRdb to the late 2010s). TCRdb records Illumina HiSeq 2000 as the sequencer. For repertoire sequencing, the TCR beta CDR3 regions were amplified from RNA transcripts. The first round of RT-PCR was done with HTBI primers and the Qiagen OneStep RT-PCR kit, and was followed by a second round of multiplex PCR, then size selection and purification. TCRdb reanalyzed the raw reads on its own, using fastp at Q25 for trimming and MiXCR for clone calling, and kept in-frame beta chains. Every entry covers one CDR3 protein and lists the most common genes and DNA from its rows. In all, the sample holds about 480,000 distinct CDR3 sequences, and roughly 14% of those were seen once. Over 7.5% of the sample comes from the top ten. Input material: blood. The receptors here all came from a woman between 25 and 40 years old with Graves' ophthalmopathy. Donor details come from another sample of the same person, matched by shared clones.

This clonotype was observed many times. The chain joins TRBV28 to TRBJ2-4, with a weak D call TRBD2 (6 bases). This CDR3 has 12 amino acids. V was shortened by 5 bases and J by 15 bases, with 17 bases between the two germline ends. Germline values: CDR1 MDHEN, CDR2 SYDVKM. The CDR3 region has the DNA TGTGCCAGCAGTCCCCTGGAGGGGATCTGGTACTTC. It specifies CASSPLEGIWYF.

This clonotype was found many times. CDR3 loop: CASSQGSGWETQYF. The DNA for the CDR3 is TGCGCCAGCAGCCAAGGATCAGGGTGGGAGACCCAGTACTTC. J is TRBJ2-5 and V is TRBV4-1, with D perhaps matching TRBD1 (5 bases). Germline V gives CDR1 MGHRA, CDR2 YSYEKL. The V end lost 1 base, the J end lost 5 bases, and 11 bases lay between the germline ends. The CDR3 is 14 amino acids.

About this clonotype itself: This may stem from a read error, because a much larger clone lies one nucleotide away. This chain connects TRBV12-3 or TRBV12-4 to TRBJ1-2, with 7 bases lining up with TRBD1. This CDR3 region has 12 residues. Written as DNA, the CDR3 is TGTACCAGCACCCTTACAGGGGATGGCTTCACCTTC. Translating gives CTSTLTGDGFTF.

Regarding this clonotype: A much larger clone is a single base away; this may be a read error. The chain recombines TRBV5-5 with TRBJ2-2, with TRBD1 identical over 8 bases. CDR3 length equals 15 residues. Trimming removed 4 bases from V and 4 bases from J; junction bases left unmatched: 6. Germline V lookup: CDR1 SGHKS, CDR2 YYEKEE (reference sequence). The CDR3, as DNA: TGTGCCAGCAGCGCGCGGGACAGGCCCACCGGGGAGCTGTTTTTT. Translation gives CASSARDRPTGELFF.

This clonotype occurred a few times. The J gene is TRBJ2-7, the V gene TRBV30; tentative D call: TRBD2 (5 bases). Germline CDR1 is GTSNPN and CDR2 is SVGIG (reference sequence). This CDR3 has 14 amino acids. Trimming took 3 bases from V and 0 from J, leaving 12 bases between them. The CDR3 sequence: CAWRDSKRSYEQYF. The CDR3 nucleotides read TGTGCCTGGAGGGACTCGAAGCGCTCCTACGAGCAGTACTTC.

This clonotype has at least ten counts. The rearrangement uses TRBV10-1 and TRBJ1-6; TRBD1 matches at 7 bases. Germline trimming cut 11 bases from V and 6 bases from J; bases unmatched to any gene: 10. Looked up from germline, CDR1 is WNHNN and CDR2 is SYGVQD (reference sequence). The CDR3 covers 14 residues. This CDR3 reads CAHIGTAANSPLHF. In DNA form, the CDR3 reads TGCGCCCATATCGGGACAGCGGCTAATTCACCCCTCCACTTT.

This clonotype was recorded many times. The CDR3 nucleotides are TGTGCCAGCACATTACGGGCGAACACTGAAGCTTTCTTT. It codes for CASTLRANTEAFF. This rearrangement joins TRBV6-1 to TRBJ1-1; D is uncertain. This CDR3 region has 13 residues. V gave up 7 bases and J gave up 1 base, with 10 bases separating them. CDR1 is MNHNS and CDR2 is SASEGT in the germline V gene.

V usage is TRBV5-1 and J usage is TRBJ2-7; 12 nucleotides align to TRBD1. In germline, CDR1 is SGHRS, CDR2 YFSETQ. J was trimmed by 5 bases and V by 0 bases; bases with no gene match: 3. The CDR3 is made up of 15 amino acids. CDR3 coding DNA: TGCGCCAGCAGCTTGGGGGACAGGGGGCCTGACGAGCAGTACTTC. This sequence encodes CASSLGDRGPDEQYF.